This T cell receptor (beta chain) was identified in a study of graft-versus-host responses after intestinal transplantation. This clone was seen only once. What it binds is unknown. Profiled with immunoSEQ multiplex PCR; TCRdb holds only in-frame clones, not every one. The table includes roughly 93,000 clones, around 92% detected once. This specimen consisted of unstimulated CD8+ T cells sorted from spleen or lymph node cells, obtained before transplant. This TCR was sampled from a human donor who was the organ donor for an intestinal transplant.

The CDR3 DNA sequence: TGTGCCAGCAGTTTGGTCCTCCGGGACTCCCCCTCCTACGAGCAGTACTTC. Translating it yields CASSLVLRDSPSYEQYF. This chain joins TRBV28 and TRBJ2-7, with a weak D call TRBD2 (6 bases). Trimming cost V 3 bases and J 0 bases, with 18 bases left between them. The length of the CDR3 is 17 residues. The V gene's germline CDR1 is MDHEN and CDR2 SYDVKM.